The 26 T cell receptor beta chains presented below share a single source sample, sequenced in a study of siplizumab effects on memory and regulatory T cells. These receptors' antigens are unknown. The repertoire was sequenced with immunoSEQ multiplex PCR; TCRdb's copy has only in-frame clones and lacks some. The repertoire has more than 12,000 clones, around 41% of them found once; the top ten carry roughly 7%. The mixed lymphocyte reaction cells underwent coculture at 37°C for less than 7 days. Specimen: CFSE-low (dividing) CD4+ T cells sorted from an allogeneic mixed lymphocyte reaction. These receptor sequences come from a human donor in good health; the cells came from an allogeneic mixed lymphocyte reaction. Some clones in this sample may be carry-over from other donors' samples.

This clone was seen only a few times. The V gene is TRBV10-1, the J gene TRBJ2-2; D is unclear. Germline CDR1 WNHNN, CDR2 SYGVQD (reference sequence). The CDR3 is 15 residues long. The V gene lost 6 bases and the J gene lost 0 bases, with 11 bases spanning the gap. CDR3 DNA: TGCGCCAGCAGCGTGGATGGGACGAACACCGGGGAGCTGTTTTTT. This sequence encodes CASSVDGTNTGELFF.

As DNA, the CDR3 is TGTGCCAGCAGTGAAGGGACAGGAAGCTCCTACGAGCAGTACTTC. It is translated as CASSEGTGSSYEQYF. This chain joins TRBV6-1 and TRBJ2-7; 7 nucleotides line up with TRBD1. The CDR3 has 15 amino acids. Germline-derived CDR1 and CDR2 are MNHNS and SASEGT. Germline trimming cut 1 base from V and 0 bases from J; bases unmatched to any gene: 3.

This chain links TRBV6-1 with TRBJ2-7; the D is unclear. Germline lookup yields CDR1 MNHNS and CDR2 SASEGT. The CDR3 loop spans 12 amino acids. V was cut by 5 bases and J by 2 bases, with 7 bases left in between. The CDR3 loop reads CASSSKPYEQYF. CDR3 bases: TGTGCCAGCAGTTCCAAGCCCTACGAGCAGTACTTC.

The V and J genes are TRBV5-1 and TRBJ1-2; TRBD1 might be the D (5 bases). The V end was cut by 2 bases, the J end by 8 bases, with 7 bases between. Germline V gives CDR1 SGHRS, CDR2 YFSETQ. CDR3 length: 11 residues. The chain's CDR3 is CASSFQGGYTF. The DNA of the CDR3 is TGCGCCAGCAGCTTCCAGGGAGGCTACACCTTC.

This chain joins TRBV19 and TRBJ2-7; 9 nucleotides align to TRBD2. CDR1 and CDR2 (germline): LNHDA, SQIVND (reference sequence). Trimming at V came to 4 bases and at J to 0 bases, leaving 10 bases not matched to a gene. The CDR3 is made up of 17 amino acids. Here the CDR3 DNA reads TGTGCCAGTAGTAGACAGTCTAGCGGGGCTAGCTCCTACGAGCAGTACTTC. Encoded protein: CASSRQSSGASSYEQYF. The full variable domain, completed using reference TRBV19 and TRBJ2-7, is DGGITQSPKYLFRKEGQNVTLSCEQNLNHDAMYWYRQDPGQGLRLIYYSQIVNDFQKGDIAEGYSVSREKKESFPLTVTSAQKNPTAFYLCASSRQSSGASSYEQYFGPGTRLTVT.

J is TRBJ2-1 and V is TRBV11-2; D is undetermined. Germline V lookup: CDR1 SGHAT, CDR2 FQNNGV. Trimming left V 0 bases short and J 7 bases short, with 4 bases between. The CDR3 covers 12 residues. CDR3: CASSLDRNEQFF. The CDR3 bases are TGTGCCAGCAGCTTAGACCGGAATGAGCAGTTCTTC.

This clone was recorded at least ten times. The chain is built from TRBV6-5 and TRBJ2-1; TRBD2 aligns across 8 bases. The CDR3 sequence is 15 residues long. Trimming cost V 7 bases and J 3 bases; bases outside gene matches: 8. Per the germline V gene, CDR1 is MNHEY and CDR2 is SVGAGI. The CDR3: CASNLRLANYNEQFF. CDR3 DNA sequence: TGTGCCAGCAATCTTCGACTAGCGAACTACAATGAGCAGTTCTTC.

The chain combines TRBV27 with TRBJ2-7; D is undetermined. Trimming pared 10 bases from V and 5 bases from J, leaving 12 bases between. The germline V gene encodes CDR1 MNHEY and CDR2 SMNVEV (reference sequence). The CDR3 runs 11 residues. CDR3: CATQTGHEQYF. The DNA of the CDR3 is TGTGCCACCCAAACGGGCCACGAGCAGTACTTC.

This clone was picked up a small number of times. V usage is TRBV7-9 and J usage is TRBJ2-5, with D hard to call. The CDR3 consists of 14 residues. Germline lookup yields CDR1 SEHNR and CDR2 FQNEAQ (reference sequence). Between the trimmed V and J ends, which lost 6 bases and 2 bases, there was a span of 13 bases. CDR3 in amino acids: CASSPPITQETQYF. CDR3 DNA sequence: TGTGCCAGCAGTCCCCCGATCACGCAAGAGACCCAGTACTTC.

This clone is large by share. The chain is built from TRBV9 and TRBJ1-2; the match to TRBD1 covers 7 bases. CDR3 length: 15 amino acids. V was pared by 0 bases and J by 12 bases, with 14 bases of the junction left unmatched. The V gene's germline CDR1 is SGDLS and CDR2 YYNGEE. The CDR3 nucleotides read TGTGCCAGCAGCGTAGAAGCAGGGGGATTGGGTACGCACACCTTC. This translates into CASSVEAGGLGTHTF.

The J gene is TRBJ1-1, the V gene TRBV19, with 7 nucleotides matching TRBD1. The germline gives CDR1 LNHDA, CDR2 SQIVND (reference sequence). V lost 0 bases, J lost 2 bases, and 3 bases stayed unmatched. This CDR3 has 15 residues. The CDR3 DNA reads TGTGCCAGTAGTATAGATGGACAGGCAAACACTGAAGCTTTCTTT. Residues: CASSIDGQANTEAFF. The complete variable domain, with remaining parts taken from reference TRBV19 and TRBJ1-1, reads DGGITQSPKYLFRKEGQNVTLSCEQNLNHDAMYWYRQDPGQGLRLIYYSQIVNDFQKGDIAEGYSVSREKKESFPLTVTSAQKNPTAFYLCASSIDGQANTEAFFGQGTRLTVV.

The rearrangement uses TRBV2 and TRBJ2-1, with D unclear. CDR1 SNHLY and CDR2 FYNNEI come from the germline V gene. V lost 3 bases, J lost 1 base, and 16 bases lay in between. The length of the CDR3 is 17 residues. The CDR3 sequence: CASSDHPGRVSYNEQFF. The CDR3 DNA reads TGTGCCAGCAGTGACCACCCGGGCCGCGTTTCCTACAATGAGCAGTTCTTC.

The V gene is TRBV4-2, the J gene TRBJ2-5; 11 nucleotides line up with TRBD2. The J call may be mistaken, given a closer DNA end match to TRBJ2-7. CDR3 size: 14 residues. From germline, CDR1 is LGHNA and CDR2 YNFKEQ. The CDR3 spells CASSSSGRSYEQYF. DNA for the CDR3: TGTGCCAGCAGCTCTAGCGGGAGGTCATACGAGCAGTACTTC.

A note on this clone: Sequence at one end of the junction differs from germline and may be a read error. V and J are TRBV10-3 and TRBJ2-7; D gene uncertain. The germline CDR1 and CDR2 sequences are ENHRY and SYGVKD. The CDR3 is 14 residues long. CDR3 residues: CASSEVGAQYEQYF. The CDR3 bases are TGTGCCAGCAGTGAAGTAGGCGCCCAATACGAGCAGTACTTC.

V is TRBV4-2 and J is TRBJ2-7; 8 bases are a match to TRBD1. This CDR3 has 15 residues. The V and J ends lost 2 bases and 1 base, in that order; junction bases with no gene match: 4. Germline CDR1 is LGHNA and CDR2 is YNFKEQ. The chain's CDR3 is CASSQLQGDSYEQYF. The CDR3 DNA sequence: TGTGCCAGCAGCCAACTACAGGGGGATTCCTACGAGCAGTACTTC.

This chain links TRBV7-4 with TRBJ2-4, with 7 positions matching TRBD1. The CDR3 loop spans 18 amino acids. V dropped 5 bases and J dropped 0; count of bases not matched to a gene: 13. Germline V gene lookup returns CDR1 SGHVT and CDR2 SQSDAQ. The CDR3 nucleotides are TGTGCCAGCAGCCTAGGAACGGGACAGATTACAGCCAAAAACATTCAGTACTTC. Protein: CASSLGTGQITAKNIQYF.

The rearrangement links TRBV28 to TRBJ2-7; a possible D gene is TRBD1 (6 bases). Germline lookup yields CDR1 MDHEN and CDR2 SYDVKM. Trimming removed 4 bases from V and 2 bases from J, with 15 bases in between. The CDR3 totals 15 residues. CDR3 sequence (DNA): TGTGCCAGCAGTTATCCGGCAGGGGACACCTACGAGCAGTACTTC. This codes for CASSYPAGDTYEQYF.

This clone has more than one count but fewer than ten. The CDR3 nucleotides are TGTGCCAGCAGCGTATCAGTCCTAGCGGGAGATCAGGAGCAGTACTTC. Protein: CASSVSVLAGDQEQYF. The chain couples TRBV9 to TRBJ2-7, with 10 bases lining up with TRBD2. Germline assignment: CDR1 SGDLS and CDR2 YYNGEE. V gave up 1 base and J gave up 7 bases; unmatched junction bases: 11. The CDR3 is 16 amino acids.

This clone was detected once. A much larger clone lies a single base off, so this may be a read error. The chain recombines TRBV6-6 with TRBJ2-2; tentatively, D is TRBD2 (5 bases). Germline loops: CDR1 MNHNY, CDR2 SVGAGI (reference sequence). The CDR3 covers 14 residues. The CDR3 region has the DNA TGTGCCGGCAGTTATCTCCGGGATACCGGGGAGCTGTTTTTT. Residues: CAGSYLRDTGELFF.

This clone has a single count. The chain is built from TRBV6-4 and TRBJ1-1; no definite D call. V lost 6 bases, J lost 1 base, and 15 bases lay in between. Germline lookup yields CDR1 MRHNA and CDR2 SNTAGT. The CDR3 totals 15 residues. Here the CDR3 DNA reads TGTGCCAGCAGCCTCAACTACATGTCGAACACTGAAGCTTTCTTT. Amino acids: CASSLNYMSNTEAFF.

The chain recombines TRBV7-2 with TRBJ1-3; D ambiguous. Per germline, CDR1 SGHTA and CDR2 FQGNSA. The CDR3 contains 15 residues. The germline V and J ends were trimmed by 5 bases and 0 bases, with 11 bases remaining between them. As DNA, the CDR3 is TGTGCCAGCAGCCAAGGGTCCTCCTCTGGAAACACCATATATTTT. It is translated as CASSQGSSSGNTIYF.

This clone was counted only a few times. V usage is TRBV6-5 and J usage is TRBJ1-2; D may be TRBD1 (5 bases). Germline V CDR1 and CDR2: MNHEY, SVGAGI. CDR3 length: 13 amino acids. With 3 bases removed from V and 3 bases from J, the gap between germline ends came to 8 bases. DNA of the CDR3: TGTGCCAGCAGTTATCTCAGGGACTATGGCTACACCTTC. This sequence encodes CASSYLRDYGYTF.

The chain couples TRBV11-3 to TRBJ2-1; TRBD1 agrees at 7 bases. V trimming: 2 bases; J trimming: 4 bases; junction bases outside the gene matches: 5. The CDR3 length is 15 residues. Germline V gene lookup returns CDR1 SGHNT and CDR2 YENEEA. CDR3 nucleotide sequence: TGTGCCAGCAGCTTAAGTTCAGGGGGATACAATGAGCAGTTCTTC. It encodes CASSLSSGGYNEQFF. Full variable domain (rest looked up from reference TRBV11-3 and TRBJ2-1): EAGVVQSPRYKIIEKKQPVAFWCNPISGHNTLYWYLQNLGQGPELLIRYENEEAVDDSQLPKDRFSAERLKGVDSTLKIQPAELGDSAVYLCASSLSSGGYNEQFFGPGTRLTVL.

This clone has a handful of counts. The chain recombines TRBV19 with TRBJ2-7, with a possible D match to TRBD2 (6 bases). CDR1 LNHDA and CDR2 SQIVND come from the germline V gene (reference sequence). Trimming stripped 4 bases from V and 5 bases from J, with 9 bases between. This CDR3 has 12 residues. CDR3 sequence: CASSRGLNEQYF. The CDR3 nucleotides read TGTGCCAGTAGTAGGGGACTCAACGAGCAGTACTTC.

The chain joins TRBV7-8 to TRBJ1-1, with 8 bases identical to TRBD1. V gave up 2 bases and J gave up 7 bases; unmatched junction bases: 6. Germline values: CDR1 SGHVS, CDR2 FQNEAQ. The CDR3 extends over 14 amino acids. CDR3 loop: CASSLMTGAYEAFF. The DNA of the CDR3 is TGTGCCAGCAGCTTAATGACAGGGGCCTATGAAGCTTTCTTT.

This clone rates as medium-sized (0.01 to 0.1%). The V gene is TRBV7-3, the J gene TRBJ2-1, with a tentative D call TRBD1 (6 bases). This CDR3 comprises 16 residues. Trimming took off 1 base at V and 5 bases at J, with 15 bases between the two ends. CDR1 is SGHTA, CDR2 FQGTGA, per germline. The CDR3 loop reads CASSLRGQAVHNEQFF. The CDR3 DNA reads TGTGCCAGCAGCTTAAGGGGGCAGGCAGTGCACAATGAGCAGTTCTTC.